The source of this T cell receptor beta chain is a study of PD-L1 blockade in urothelial cancer. Across the study: Earlier, patients had received 0 to 3 chemotherapy regimens.

Sequencing was performed with immunoSEQ multiplex PCR; in TCRdb, only in-frame clones are kept and a portion is missing. Of about 51,000 clones in the sample, about 86% were seen once. The study's findings and limits: Pretreatment TCR clonality in blood, when below the median, was predictive of better survival.

About this clone: The antigen remains undetermined.

Per germline, CDR1 SGHNT and CDR2 YENEEA. This CDR3 is built from 13 residues. Trimming removed 4 bases at V and 1 base at J, with 5 bases between. The sequence derives from a man between 60 and 75 years old with urothelial cancer. The chain joins TRBV11-3 to TRBJ1-3, with a possible D match to TRBD1 (5 bases). The source material was PBMCs, sampled around atezolizumab (anti-PD-L1) treatment. The CDR3 loop reads CASSSGSGNTIYF. The CDR3 DNA reads as TGTGCCAGCAGCTCAGGGTCTGGAAACACCATATATTTT.